The clone carrying this T cell receptor beta chain has ten or more counts. Antigen: not known. This specimen comes from a study of T cell repertoires in cytomegalovirus infection. Study overall: CMV infection plus the matching HLA type was flagged by public TCR beta signatures. Overall study results and limits: Summed frequency of shared TCR beta families picked out CMV carriers who also had the relevant HLA.

Each CDR3 protein gets one entry after TCRdb re-called the reads with MiXCR. The repertoire consists of 150,000 to 200,000 distinct CDR3 sequences, with around 15% occurring once and the leading ten covering roughly 30%. The CDR3 has 12 residues. Trimming shortened V by 6 bases and J by 4 bases, and 10 bases separated the two germline ends. The germline V gene has CDR1 MDHEN and CDR2 SYDVKM. The gene calls are TRBV28 and TRBJ2-7; D not resolved. The TCR comes from a human donor in good health (CMV status not recorded). Some clones in this sample may be carry-over from other donors' samples. The sample consisted of PBMCs. CDR3 DNA sequence: TGTGCCAGCAGCCTAACATATTACGAGCAGTACTTC. Its protein product is CASSLTYYEQYF.